What follows is one T cell receptor (beta chain) and its context. The data belong to a study of OX40 agonist ivuxolimab in advanced cancers. Clones were read by immunoSEQ multiplex PCR, and TCRdb kept only the in-frame ones, dropping some. In the table there are some 44,000 clones, more than 75% of which are singletons. Germline-derived CDR1 and CDR2 are SGHNT and YYREEE (reference sequence). V shed 2 bases and J 6 bases; nucleotides not matched to a gene: 9. This CDR3 comprises 16 residues. The chain has TRBV5-4 and TRBJ2-1; TRBD2 aligns across 9 bases. The sample was CD4+ or CD8+ T cells sorted from blood, taken in a trial of the OX40 agonist ivuxolimab. The sequence was collected from an adult with an advanced solid tumor such as melanoma, head and neck, liver or kidney cancer. CDR3 DNA sequence: TGTGCCAGCAGCTTCACTAGCGGGCCCCCGGGCAATGAGCAGTTCTTC. Its translation is CASSFTSGPPGNEQFF.